The entry below describes one TCR beta chain. Its antigen is currently unknown. With 0 bases clipped from V and 7 bases from J, the junction kept 11 bases outside the gene matches. The CDR3 has 17 amino acids. The germline CDR1 and CDR2 sequences are SEHNR and FQNEAQ (reference sequence). Repertoires were generated with immunoSEQ multiplex PCR, while TCRdb's copy carries only in-frame clones and drops some. The sample holds roughly 80,000 clones, about 82% seen once. This sample stems from a study of T cell clones after liver transplantation. Study overall: Immunosuppression withdrawal was tried within 2 years after liver transplantation in this trial. Third-party-reactive TCRbeta sequences from pre-transplant mixed lymphocyte reactions served as antigen-independent comparators. Three of eight recipients were HCV-positive; others had non-autoimmune, non-viral indications. Regarding the study as a whole: Graft donor-reactive T cells possibly entered the graft instead of undergoing deletion.

The sequences come from CD4+ T cells from blood, collected 45 to 46 months after liver transplant. The chain is built from TRBV7-9 and TRBJ2-7; TRBD2 agrees at 11 bases. The TCR originated in a human patient who received a liver transplant. Some T cells may be supplied by the graft donor. CDR3 sequence (DNA): TGTGCCAGCAGCTTAGCCTCCGGGACTAGCGGCCCAGGGGAGCAGTACTTC. It translates to CASSLASGTSGPGEQYF.